This T cell receptor (beta chain) came from a study of blood T cell repertoires in COVID-19. Overall study: Some COVID-19 samples were acute and others convalescent; all came from the United States, Italy and Spain.

Using immunoSEQ multiplex PCR, the repertoire was profiled, and TCRdb retains in-frame clones only, with some absent. The table records about 380,000 clones, about 90% of them present only once. Individuals aged about 18 to 89 years were recruited from about two dozen US areas. Participants reported their clinical history, and cohort assignment relied on those reports. Cohort 3 donors were reported recovered after two negative PCRs, clearance, or symptom resolution. V shed 5 bases and J 5 bases; nucleotides not matched to a gene: 9. CDR3 length: 14 amino acids. Germline CDR1 and CDR2: MDHEN and SYDVKM.

The clonotype was recovered from a woman under 40 who had recovered from COVID-19. This chain uses TRBV28 with TRBJ2-7; 7 nucleotides align to TRBD1. The specimen sequenced was PBMCs or T cells enriched from blood (not recorded which). CDR3 amino acids: CASSSRDRPDEQYF. The DNA for the CDR3 is TGTGCCAGCAGTAGTCGGGACAGACCGGACGAGCAGTACTTC.